This T cell receptor (beta chain) emerged from a study of CD8+ T cells in alopecia areata. Treatment reported: oral pan-JAK inhibitor, 5-10 mg twice daily. Following RNA extraction, reverse transcription yielded cDNA that acted as the sequencing template. The assay was immunoSEQ multiplex PCR, and TCRdb's table has in-frame clones only and misses some. Among about 200,000 clones, approximately 61% were seen once, and the ten largest hold under 1.2%. Germline values: CDR1 MGHRA, CDR2 YSYEKL. Trimming cost V 4 bases and J 5 bases, with 18 bases left between them. The CDR3 sequence is 16 residues long. The sample here was CD4+ T cells sorted from blood, taken at week 24, from a patient treated with tofacitinib. The clonotype originates from a human donor with alopecia areata. This chain uses TRBV4-1 with TRBJ1-5; no definite D call. DNA for the CDR3: TGCGCCAGCAGCCCGCCTTTGAAGGGTACGGATCAGCCCCAGCATTTT. Translation: CASSPPLKGTDQPQHF.